A single sample is the source of the 29 T cell receptor beta chains below, sequenced in a study of blood T cell repertoires in COVID-19. Produced via immunoSEQ multiplex PCR; TCRdb's table is partial and in-frame only. The data hold about 320,000 clones, with less than 85% observed a single time. The source material was PBMCs or T cells enriched from blood (not recorded which). Source of these receptors: a woman in her twenties or thirties who had been exposed to COVID-19.

V is TRBV5-4 and J is TRBJ2-3; a weak D match, TRBD1 (5 bases). Trimming cost V 2 bases and J 0 bases, with 10 bases left between them. CDR3 length: 15 residues. CDR1 is SGHNT and CDR2 is YYREEE in the germline V gene (reference sequence). CDR3 region: CASSLQASSTDTQYF. The CDR3, as DNA: TGTGCCAGCAGCTTACAGGCATCTAGCACAGATACGCAGTATTTT.

This clone came up a few times. J is TRBJ2-5 and V is TRBV28; 9 bases fit TRBD1. The CDR3 consists of 15 residues. CDR1 is MDHEN and CDR2 is SYDVKM in the germline V gene. The V gene end was trimmed by 7 bases and the J gene end by 6 bases; junction bases not matched to a gene: 12. CDR3 bases: TGTGCCAGCACTAGAATAGGGACAGGGAGGCAGACCCAGTACTTC. This gives the protein CASTRIGTGRQTQYF.

The rearrangement uses TRBV30 and TRBJ1-1; 7 bases map to TRBD1. Germline V lookup: CDR1 GTSNPN, CDR2 SVGIG (reference sequence). V lost 0 bases, J lost 3 bases, and 4 bases stayed unmatched. CDR3 size: 14 residues. This chain's CDR3 is CAWSVQDRHTEAFF. The CDR3 coding sequence is TGTGCCTGGAGTGTACAGGACAGGCACACTGAAGCTTTCTTT.

The gene calls are TRBV27 and TRBJ2-3, with 9 bases fitting TRBD2. V shed 3 bases, J shed 0 bases, and the junction held 7 bases outside the gene matches. Germline-derived CDR1 and CDR2 are MNHEY and SMNVEV (reference sequence). This CDR3 has 17 amino acids. The CDR3 coding sequence is TGTGCCAGCAGTTTGGTGGCGGGGGGGAAGAGCACAGATACGCAGTATTTT. This translates into CASSLVAGGKSTDTQYF.

J is TRBJ1-1 and V is TRBV5-1, with TRBD1 as a possible D gene (6 bases). Germline V lookup: CDR1 SGHRS, CDR2 YFSETQ. V lost 3 bases to trimming and J lost 1 base, with 16 bases between them. This CDR3 is 16 amino acids long. In nucleotides, the CDR3 is TGCGCCAGCAGCTCGTCACAGGGACAAGGGAACACTGAAGCTTTCTTT. This encodes CASSSSQGQGNTEAFF.

The chain uses TRBV28 and TRBJ1-1, with a possible D match to TRBD1 (5 bases). The CDR3 has 14 residues. The germline V gene encodes CDR1 MDHEN and CDR2 SYDVKM. Trimming cost V 2 bases and J 0 bases, with 7 bases left between them. The CDR3 loop reads CASSLRTLNTEAFF. The DNA of the CDR3 is TGTGCCAGCAGTTTACGGACATTGAACACTGAAGCTTTCTTT.

J is TRBJ1-6 and V is TRBV7-8; D is undetermined. Between the trimmed V and J ends, which lost 3 bases and 7 bases, there was a span of 10 bases. This CDR3 comprises 14 residues. Germline V gene lookup returns CDR1 SGHVS and CDR2 FQNEAQ. The CDR3 nucleotides are TGTGCCAGCAGCTTTAGAGAGAGGAATTCACCCCTCCACTTT. Amino acids: CASSFRERNSPLHF.

This chain uses TRBV27 with TRBJ1-1, with D maybe TRBD1 (5 bases). The ends were cut back, 3 bases at V and 5 bases at J, with 10 bases in the middle. This CDR3 has 13 amino acids. Germline CDR1 MNHEY, CDR2 SMNVEV (reference sequence). CDR3 sequence reads: CASSFPGGTEAFF. In DNA, the CDR3 is TGTGCCAGCAGTTTCCCCGGGGGGACTGAAGCTTTCTTT.

The chain is built from TRBV12-5 and TRBJ2-3; no firm D call. The germline gives CDR1 LGHNT, CDR2 FRNRAP. This CDR3 contains 13 residues. V lost 0 bases, J lost 4 bases, and 5 bases lay in between. This CDR3 is CASGLVGADTQYF. The CDR3 DNA reads as TGTGCTAGTGGTTTGGTAGGAGCAGATACGCAGTATTTT.

A single count supports this clone. This chain joins TRBV15 and TRBJ1-6; D gene ambiguous. Germline V gene sequence: CDR1 LNHNV, CDR2 YYDKDF (reference sequence). V was shortened by 0 bases and J by 0 bases, with 15 bases between the two germline ends. This CDR3 contains 19 residues. CDR3 in amino acids: CATSRESRPTSSYNSPLHF. CDR3 nucleotides: TGTGCCACCAGCAGAGAGAGCAGGCCCACGAGCTCCTATAATTCACCCCTCCACTTT. The complete variable domain, with remaining parts taken from reference TRBV15 and TRBJ1-6, reads DAMVIQNPRYQVTQFGKPVTLSCSQTLNHNVMYWYQQKSSQAPKLLFHYYDKDFNNEADTPDNFQSRRPNTSFCFLDIRSPGLGDTAMYLCATSRESRPTSSYNSPLHFGNGTRLTVT.

The chain uses TRBV6-5 and TRBJ1-1, with 11 positions matching TRBD1. J gave up 4 bases and V 6 bases, and 7 bases lay outside the gene matches. The CDR3 spans 15 residues. Germline CDR1 and CDR2: MNHEY and SVGAGI. CDR3 region: CASRRTGTGGTEAFF. The DNA for the CDR3 is TGTGCCAGCAGGCGAACCGGGACAGGGGGCACTGAAGCTTTCTTT.

CDR3 protein: CASSNQRGYEQYF. The CDR3 nucleotides are TGTGCCAGCAGTAACCAGCGGGGCTACGAGCAGTACTTC. The chain is built from TRBV28 and TRBJ2-7; 7 nucleotides align to TRBD2. The CDR3 consists of 13 residues. Germline V gives CDR1 MDHEN, CDR2 SYDVKM. V lost 5 bases, J lost 3 bases, and 4 bases stayed unmatched.

The genes are TRBV15 and TRBJ1-6; D unresolved. Trimming left V 1 base short and J 9 bases short, with 13 bases between. This CDR3 spans 15 amino acids. The germline V gene encodes CDR1 LNHNV and CDR2 YYDKDF (reference sequence). CDR3 protein: CATSRVITEGSPLHF. The CDR3 region has the DNA TGTGCCACCAGCAGAGTTATCACCGAGGGTTCACCCCTCCACTTT.

The chain links TRBV28 to TRBJ1-3, with D perhaps TRBD1 (5 bases). V lost 5 bases and J 1 base, leaving 12 bases between the germline ends. The CDR3 extends over 15 amino acids. The germline gives CDR1 MDHEN, CDR2 SYDVKM. The CDR3 DNA sequence: TGTGCCAGCAGTCAAACAGGTGTATCTGGAAACACCATATATTTT. Its protein is CASSQTGVSGNTIYF. The variable domain in full, with the rest retrieved from reference TRBV28 and TRBJ1-3, is DVKVTQSSRYLVKRTGEKVFLECVQDMDHENMFWYRQDPGLGLRLIYFSYDVKMKEKGDIPEGYSVSREKKERFSLILESASTNQTSMYLCASSQTGVSGNTIYFGEGSWLTVV.

The chain's CDR3 is CASNPTRDRTRETQYF. CDR3 nucleotides: TGTGCCAGCAATCCCACCCGGGACAGGACGAGGGAGACCCAGTACTTC. This sequence joins TRBV28 and TRBJ2-5, with 8 nucleotides matching TRBD1. CDR1 and CDR2 from the germline V gene are MDHEN and SYDVKM. Unmatched junction bases numbered 15, after V lost 7 bases and J lost 5 bases. The CDR3 is made up of 16 amino acids.

This chain uses TRBV3-1 (or the pseudogene TRBV3-2) with TRBJ1-2, with 8 bases that match TRBD1. J gave up 4 bases and V 4 bases, and 8 bases lay outside the gene matches. Germline V gene sequence: CDR1 LGHDT, CDR2 YNNKEL (reference sequence). The CDR3 runs to 15 residues. Written as DNA, the CDR3 is TGTGCCAGCAGCCCGGACAGGGCGGGGAGCTATGGCTACACCTTC. Residues: CASSPDRAGSYGYTF.

A word on this clone: Other DNA sequences in the same sample also yield this CDR3. This rearrangement joins TRBV28 to TRBJ1-3, with a possible D match to TRBD1 (6 bases). This CDR3 spans 15 amino acids. Trimming left V 3 bases short and J 0 bases short, with 9 bases between. Germline loops: CDR1 MDHEN, CDR2 SYDVKM. CDR3 sequence (DNA): TGTGCCAGCAGTTTCAGGGGCCTCTCTGGAAACACCATATATTTT. Translated, it gives CASSFRGLSGNTIYF.

V is TRBV5-7 and J is TRBJ1-4; D is uncertain. TRBV5-7 is annotated as an ORF whose role is uncertain. The CDR3 is 11 amino acids. Trimming removed 5 bases at V and 12 bases at J, with 11 bases between. The CDR3 sequence is CASRDTHQLFF. DNA for the CDR3: TGTGCCAGCAGAGACACTCATCAACTGTTTTTT.

The V call is TRBV6-5, the J call TRBJ2-7, with 8 bases matching TRBD1. The CDR3 is 12 amino acids. V lost 9 bases and J lost 3; bases outside the gene matches: 4. Germline V lookup: CDR1 MNHEY, CDR2 SVGAGI. The chain's CDR3 is CASRTGLYEQYF. CDR3 coding DNA: TGTGCCAGTAGGACAGGGCTCTACGAGCAGTACTTC.

The rearrangement joins TRBV24-1 to TRBJ2-3; TRBD2 might be the D (5 bases). CDR1 is KGHDR, CDR2 SFDVKD, per germline. V lost 1 base, J lost 4 bases, and 11 bases lay in between. This CDR3 is 15 amino acids long. Written as DNA, the CDR3 is TGTGCCACCAGTGATTTTCGGGGAGTCTCAGATACGCAGTATTTT. This codes for CATSDFRGVSDTQYF.

The chain couples TRBV19 to TRBJ2-6; the D gene is possibly TRBD1 (6 bases). Between the trimmed V and J ends, which lost 6 bases and 0 bases, there was a span of 18 bases. The germline V gene has CDR1 LNHDA and CDR2 SQIVND (reference sequence). The length of the CDR3 is 18 residues. CDR3 loop: CASSREGDTYSGANVLTF. Here the CDR3 DNA reads TGTGCCAGTAGCCGTGAGGGGGACACGTACTCTGGGGCCAACGTCCTGACTTTC.

The rearrangement links TRBV14 to TRBJ1-6; D might be TRBD1 (6 bases). Looked up from germline, CDR1 is SGHDN and CDR2 is FVKESK. The CDR3 is 18 residues long. V dropped 0 bases and J dropped 10 bases, with 22 bases sitting between them. CDR3 amino acids: CASSQEPGTLPLGSPLHF. The CDR3 DNA reads as TGTGCCAGCAGCCAAGAGCCGGGGACACTTCCCCTGGGGTCACCCCTCCACTTT.

The chain uses TRBV14 and TRBJ1-4; D remains ambiguous. V was pared by 2 bases and J by 14 bases, with 12 bases between. CDR3 size: 12 residues. In germline, CDR1 is SGHDN, CDR2 FVKESK. CDR3 region: CASSQNGWYLFF. The CDR3 bases are TGTGCCAGCAGCCAAAACGGGTGGTATCTGTTTTTT.

This clone was counted once. CDR3 bases: TGCGCCAGCAGCCCTGAAGGGGATCAGCCCCAGCATTTT. It codes for CASSPEGDQPQHF. This chain links TRBV4-1 with TRBJ1-5; D possibly corresponds to TRBD1 (5 bases). The V end lost 4 bases, the J end lost 5 bases, and 9 bases lay between the germline ends. This CDR3 region has 13 residues. Germline CDR1 and CDR2: MGHRA and YSYEKL.

This clone was counted a single time. The rearrangement uses TRBV14 and TRBJ2-1, with D perhaps matching TRBD2 (6 bases). Trimming left V 6 bases short and J 5 bases short, with 17 bases between. Germline lookup yields CDR1 SGHDN and CDR2 FVKESK. There are 15 residues in the CDR3. In DNA form, the CDR3 reads TGTGCCAGCAGTGGGCTAGCGTTTGGGGACAATGAGCAGTTCTTC. Translated, it gives CASSGLAFGDNEQFF.

The chain recombines TRBV7-2 with TRBJ1-1; TRBD1 might be the D (5 bases). Germline V CDR1 and CDR2: SGHTA, FQGNSA. There are 15 residues in the CDR3. Trimming removed 2 bases from V and 0 bases from J, with 10 bases in between. CDR3 nucleotide sequence: TGTGCCAGCAGCTTACGGGGGGGGTTGAACACTGAAGCTTTCTTT. Translation gives CASSLRGGLNTEAFF.

This rearrangement joins TRBV27 to TRBJ2-1; 11 bases line up with TRBD2. This CDR3 has 15 residues. Looked up from germline, CDR1 is MNHEY and CDR2 is SMNVEV (reference sequence). The V segment lost 8 bases and the J segment 8 bases; nucleotides outside the gene matches: 11. The CDR3 DNA is TGTGCCAGCTACTCTAGCGGGAGGTACCCCGATGAGCAGTTCTTC. Translated, it gives CASYSSGRYPDEQFF.

This clone was seen a handful of times. V gene TRBV24-1 combines with J gene TRBJ1-1; a possible D gene is TRBD1 (6 bases). V lost 9 bases to trimming and J lost 2 bases, with 15 bases between them. The CDR3 is 14 amino acids. The germline V gene has CDR1 KGHDR and CDR2 SFDVKD. The CDR3 DNA is TGTGCCACCGGACCGGGACAAGCTAACACTGAAGCTTTCTTT. It codes for CATGPGQANTEAFF.

V gene TRBV7-5 combines with J gene TRBJ2-7; the D call in the table, TRBD2, was not verified against the DNA. TRBV7-5 is a documented pseudogene. The CDR3 runs to 14 residues. The CDR3 DNA sequence: TGTGCCAGAACCCAGGACTCAATCACCTACGAGCAGTACTTC. It codes for CARTQDSITYEQYF.